The 31 T cell receptor beta chains below all came from one sample that was sequenced in a study of blood T cells in healthy people across ages (dated by TCRdb to about 2015). Library creation used 5' RACE. The listed sequencing device is Illumina HiSeq 2500. A second PCR of about 6 to 12 cycles was run with a J-beta primer mix and a sample-barcoded 5' primer. TCRdb applied fastp at Q25 and MiXCR to the public reads, then kept only in-frame beta chains. Entries that share a CDR3 protein sequence are merged under the most common genes and DNA. The sample table contains roughly 700,000 distinct CDR3 sequences; only one count was recorded for approximately 29% of them. Together, the top ten hold roughly 14% of the sample. The sample comprised blood. The receptors were gathered from a woman of 80 years or more in good health. Donor details come from another sample of the same person, matched by shared clones.

This clonotype was seen only a few times. This chain joins TRBV20-1 and TRBJ2-7; TRBD2 matches 13 bases. The J segment lost 7 bases and the V segment lost 4 bases, leaving 13 bases of the junction unmatched. The CDR3 is 16 residues long. Per germline, CDR1 DFQATT and CDR2 SNEGSKA (reference sequence). The DNA of the CDR3 is TGCAGTGCTACCACACTCAGGGGACTAGCGGGACATGAGCAGTACTTC. Translated, it gives CSATTLRGLAGHEQYF.

This clonotype was recorded a few times. The chain combines TRBV5-4 with TRBJ1-6, with a possible D match to TRBD1 (6 bases). The V end lost 4 bases, the J end lost 6 bases, and 14 bases lay between the germline ends. The CDR3 loop spans 15 amino acids. Germline V gene sequence: CDR1 SGHNT, CDR2 YYREEE (reference sequence). CDR3 amino acids: CASSPYGGGNSPLHF. DNA for the CDR3: TGTGCCAGCAGCCCCTACGGGGGCGGTAATTCACCCCTCCACTTT. The full variable domain, with the rest looked up from reference TRBV5-4 and TRBJ1-6, is ETGVTQSPTHLIKTRGQQVTLRCSSQSGHNTVSWYQQALGQGPQFIFQYYREEENGRGNFPPRFSGLQFPNYSSELNVNALELDDSALYLCASSPYGGGNSPLHFGNGTRLTVT.

As for this clonotype: A much larger clone is a single base away; this may be a read error. The chain couples TRBV12-3 or TRBV12-4 to TRBJ2-5; D may be TRBD1 (6 bases). Trimming left V 7 bases short and J 8 bases short, with 17 bases between. The CDR3 sequence is 13 residues long. CDR3 bases: TGTGCCAGCACCCCGGGACAAAGGGGAACCCAGTACTTC. Translated: CASTPGQRGTQYF.

The chain couples TRBV20-1 to TRBJ2-4, with D unresolved. The J call is uncertain, as TRBJ2-7 better fits the DNA end. The CDR3 is made up of 14 amino acids. From germline, CDR1 is DFQATT and CDR2 SNEGSKA (reference sequence). The DNA of the CDR3 is TGCAGTGCTAGAGATTCGGTGCATGGCTACGAGCAGTACTTC. Amino acid sequence: CSARDSVHGYEQYF.

With regard to this clonotype: A much larger clonotype is one base distant, so this may be a read error. The rearrangement links TRBV7-6 to TRBJ2-6, with TRBD1 identical over 9 bases. The CDR3 has 16 amino acids. The V gene's germline CDR1 is SGHVS and CDR2 FNYEAQ. CDR3 protein: CTSAGTGNGGANVLTF. The CDR3 nucleotides are TGTACCAGCGCCGGGACAGGGAATGGTGGGGCCAACGTCCTGACTTTC.

Ten or more counts support this clonotype. This chain joins TRBV3-1 and TRBJ2-7; perhaps TRBD1 as D (5 bases). V was clipped by 1 base and J by 7 bases, with 14 bases between them. The CDR3 spans 14 residues. Germline CDR1 reads LGHDT; CDR2 reads YNNKEL (reference sequence). The CDR3 nucleotides read TGTGCCAGCAGCCAAGGAAGGGGAACGGCGGAGCAGTACTTC. As protein: CASSQGRGTAEQYF.

This clonotype was seen many times. The chain joins TRBV9 to TRBJ2-4; tentatively, D is TRBD1 (5 bases). The CDR3 is made up of 14 amino acids. CDR1 is SGDLS, CDR2 YYNGEE, per germline. V was pared by 4 bases and J by 6 bases, with 14 bases between. The CDR3 is CASSPQGLANIQYF. In DNA form, the CDR3 reads TGTGCCAGCAGCCCCCAGGGTCTTGCAAACATTCAGTACTTC.

The genes are TRBV5-1 and TRBJ2-7; the match to TRBD1 covers 7 bases. Trimming cost V 0 bases and J 0 bases; bases outside gene matches: 12. Germline V gives CDR1 SGHRS, CDR2 YFSETQ. This CDR3 has 18 residues. CDR3: CASSLAPGQAWSSYEQYF. CDR3 DNA sequence: TGCGCCAGCAGCTTGGCCCCCGGACAGGCCTGGAGCTCCTACGAGCAGTACTTC.

The chain has TRBV6-6 and TRBJ1-1, with no clear D. Trimming pared 2 bases from V and 3 bases from J, leaving 7 bases between. This CDR3 has 13 residues. CDR1 MNHNY and CDR2 SVGAGI come from the germline V gene (reference sequence). CDR3 protein: CASSYERDTEAFF. The CDR3 DNA reads TGTGCCAGCAGTTACGAGCGGGACACTGAAGCTTTCTTT.

This clonotype has ten or more counts. This chain connects TRBV20-1 to TRBJ1-1, with D unresolved. Germline V lookup: CDR1 DFQATT, CDR2 SNEGSKA (reference sequence). V lost 4 bases, J lost 0 bases, and 12 bases lay in between. The CDR3 contains 14 residues. This chain's CDR3 is CSAKGTVMNTEAFF. DNA of the CDR3: TGCAGTGCTAAGGGTACAGTGATGAACACTGAAGCTTTCTTT.

This clonotype was picked up many times. This chain links TRBV7-3 with TRBJ2-6; 8 bases are a match to TRBD1. V lost 5 bases to trimming and J lost 4 bases; unmatched junction nucleotides: 13. CDR1 SGHTA and CDR2 FQGTGA come from the germline V gene. The CDR3 is 18 residues long. The CDR3 sequence is CASSAFLTGVGGANVLTF. The DNA for the CDR3 is TGTGCCAGCAGCGCCTTCCTGACAGGGGTAGGAGGGGCCAACGTCCTGACTTTC.

The genes are TRBV20-1 and TRBJ2-7; D is undetermined. Germline V gene data show CDR1 as DFQATT and CDR2 as SNEGSKA (reference sequence). The CDR3 covers 14 residues. Trimming took 0 bases from V and 0 from J, leaving 9 bases between them. This CDR3 reads CSARDIRSSYEQYF. Written as DNA, the CDR3 is TGCAGTGCTAGAGACATCCGGAGCTCCTACGAGCAGTACTTC.

This clonotype occurred many times. The V call is TRBV6-2 or TRBV6-3, the J call TRBJ2-3; TRBD2 agrees at 8 bases. The CDR3 runs to 16 residues. Germline trimming cut 6 bases from V and 6 bases from J; bases unmatched to any gene: 14. Germline V gene sequence: CDR1 MNHEY, CDR2 SVGEGT. CDR3 amino acids: CASRDLPGLGADTQYF. Written as DNA, the CDR3 is TGTGCCAGCAGAGACCTACCGGGACTAGGCGCTGATACGCAGTATTTT.

V is TRBV28 and J is TRBJ2-5; a possible D gene is TRBD1 (5 bases). Trimming cost V 2 bases and J 2 bases, with 15 bases left between them. This CDR3 is built from 16 residues. The V gene's germline CDR1 is MDHEN and CDR2 SYDVKM. CDR3: CASSLPGSQVQETQYF. In nucleotides, the CDR3 is TGTGCCAGCAGTTTACCCGGCTCACAGGTTCAAGAGACCCAGTACTTC.

This clonotype was observed at least ten times. This chain links TRBV5-1 with TRBJ1-2; D is perhaps TRBD1 (5 bases). Germline-derived CDR1 and CDR2 are SGHRS and YFSETQ. CDR3 size: 15 residues. Trimming took off 0 bases at V and 8 bases at J, with 17 bases between the two ends. The CDR3 region has the DNA TGCGCCAGCAGCTTGGGACGACAGCTCTTCTACGGCTACACCTTC. Encoded protein: CASSLGRQLFYGYTF. The full variable domain, in which reference TRBV5-1 and TRBJ1-2 provide the parts outside the CDR3, is KAGVTQTPRYLIKTRGQQVTLSCSPISGHRSVSWYQQTPGQGLQFLFEYFSETQRNKGNFPGRFSGRQFSNSRSEMNVSTLELGDSALYLCASSLGRQLFYGYTFGSGTRLTVV.

This clonotype was detected ten times or more. J is TRBJ2-5 and V is TRBV20-1; TRBD2 might be the D (5 bases). The V end lost 1 base, the J end lost 7 bases, and 13 bases lay between the germline ends. The CDR3 spans 13 residues. Germline values: CDR1 DFQATT, CDR2 SNEGSKA (reference sequence). CDR3 sequence reads: CSARAEGLGTQYF. CDR3 nucleotide sequence: TGCAGTGCTAGAGCTGAGGGTCTGGGGACCCAGTACTTC.

V usage is TRBV20-1 and J usage is TRBJ2-7; D is unresolved. This CDR3 region has 14 residues. Germline values: CDR1 DFQATT, CDR2 SNEGSKA (reference sequence). Trimming shortened V by 2 bases and J by 0 bases, and 11 bases separated the two germline ends. CDR3 coding DNA: TGCAGTGCTAGAAGGGATGCCAGCTCCTACGAGCAGTACTTC. Its translation: CSARRDASSYEQYF.

The sample holds many counts of this clonotype. The V and J genes are TRBV5-1 and TRBJ2-3; D might be TRBD1 or TRBD2, each matching 6 bases. CDR3 length equals 16 residues. CDR1 is SGHRS and CDR2 is YFSETQ in the germline V gene. V shed 4 bases and J shed 6 bases, with 21 bases lying between them. The CDR3 DNA is TGCGCCAGCAGCATGGGGGGCGGTCTCGGATCCGATACGCAGTATTTT. It yields the protein CASSMGGGLGSDTQYF.

The rearrangement joins TRBV7-9 to TRBJ2-7, with a tentative D call TRBD2 (5 bases). Near its end, the DNA agrees better with TRBJ2-4, so the J call may be wrong. The CDR3 runs to 14 residues. The germline gives CDR1 SEHNR, CDR2 FQNEAQ (reference sequence). CDR3 loop: CASSSNSAKNIQYF. The DNA of the CDR3 is TGTGCCAGCAGCTCCAATAGCGCGAAAAACATTCAGTACTTC.

This clonotype was picked up many times. This chain connects TRBV7-9 to TRBJ1-1, with D possibly matching TRBD1 (5 bases). This CDR3 spans 16 amino acids. Per the germline V gene, CDR1 is SEHNR and CDR2 is FQNEAQ (reference sequence). Trimming left V 5 bases short and J 0 bases short, with 16 bases between. CDR3 residues: CASSPYGGGMNTEAFF. The DNA for the CDR3 is TGTGCCAGCAGCCCGTACGGGGGAGGGATGAACACTGAAGCTTTCTTT.

Regarding this clonotype: A read error may be the cause here, since a much bigger clone is one base away. V usage is TRBV25-1 and J usage is TRBJ2-7; 11 nucleotides match TRBD2. Germline loops: CDR1 MGHDK, CDR2 SYGVNS. The CDR3 runs 14 residues. Trimming at V came to 6 bases and at J to 2 bases, leaving 3 bases not matched to a gene. The CDR3 loop reads CASRDSGGAYEQYF. The CDR3 DNA reads TGTGCCAGCAGGGATAGCGGGGGGGCCTACGAGCAGTACTTC.

This chain links TRBV6-2 or TRBV6-3 with TRBJ1-1, with 9 bases lining up with TRBD1. The CDR3 is made up of 13 amino acids. Germline V gene sequence: CDR1 MNHEY, CDR2 SVGEGT. V was pared by 10 bases and J by 6 bases, with 9 bases of the junction left unmatched. The CDR3 region is CATVQGARAEAFF. DNA for the CDR3: TGTGCCACCGTACAGGGGGCAAGGGCTGAAGCTTTCTTT.

This clonotype has ten or more counts. This rearrangement joins TRBV6-2 or TRBV6-3 to TRBJ2-5; D is unresolved. With 6 bases removed from V and 7 bases from J, the gap between germline ends came to 9 bases. The CDR3 extends over 11 amino acids. Germline CDR1 and CDR2: MNHEY and SVGEGT. This chain's CDR3 is CASSFSGTQYF. The CDR3 DNA reads TGTGCCAGCAGCTTTTCAGGGACCCAGTACTTC.

This clonotype was seen repeatedly, ten times or more. J is TRBJ2-7 and V is TRBV20-1; 8 bases line up with TRBD1. In germline, CDR1 is DFQATT, CDR2 SNEGSKA (reference sequence). Trimming removed 6 bases from V and 0 bases from J; junction bases left unmatched: 13. The CDR3 has 16 residues. CDR3 residues: CSATSPTGGSSYEQYF. The CDR3 DNA reads TGCAGTGCCACCAGCCCTACAGGGGGGAGCTCCTACGAGCAGTACTTC.

The chain combines TRBV20-1 with TRBJ2-7, with D possibly TRBD2 on 6 matching bases. Germline CDR1 and CDR2: DFQATT and SNEGSKA (reference sequence). The CDR3 contains 12 residues. V was clipped by 5 bases and J by 4 bases, with 12 bases between them. CDR3 residues: CSAAVGGYEQYF. The CDR3 DNA reads as TGCAGTGCTGCCGTCGGGGGTTACGAGCAGTACTTC.

Many counts were recorded for this clonotype. The chain recombines TRBV29-1 with TRBJ1-1; 7 bases match TRBD1. Germline CDR1 SQVTM, CDR2 ANQGSEA. The CDR3 is made up of 12 amino acids. The V gene end was trimmed by 4 bases and the J gene end by 4 bases; junction bases not matched to a gene: 3. In DNA, the CDR3 is TGCAGCGTTGTGACAGGGACCACTGAAGCTTTCTTT. This sequence encodes CSVVTGTTEAFF.

As concerns this clonotype: A read error is likely, as this CDR3 ends without the conserved phenylalanine or tryptophan. The chain links TRBV3-1 to TRBJ1-6; tentatively, D is TRBD1 (5 bases). The CDR3 runs 14 residues. With 4 bases removed from V and 6 bases from J, the gap between germline ends came to 10 bases. Germline V lookup: CDR1 LGHDT, CDR2 YNNKEL (reference sequence). CDR3 in amino acids: CASSLQAFNSPLHL. Written as DNA, the CDR3 is TGTGCCAGCAGCCTACAGGCTTTTAATTCACCCCTCCACTTG.

The chain employs TRBV5-1 and TRBJ2-1; 8 bases align to TRBD2. CDR3 length equals 19 residues. Germline values: CDR1 SGHRS, CDR2 YFSETQ. J lost 1 base, V lost 0 bases, and 12 bases had no gene match. The CDR3 here is CASSLGVAGSLISYNEQFF. In DNA form, the CDR3 reads TGCGCCAGCAGCTTGGGAGTAGCGGGGAGTTTAATTTCCTACAATGAGCAGTTCTTC.

Ten or more counts support this clonotype. This chain connects TRBV6-2 or TRBV6-3 to TRBJ1-5; TRBD1 aligns across 8 bases. Trimming took 6 bases from V and 3 from J; bases not matched to a gene: 7. The CDR3 extends over 15 amino acids. Germline V gene data show CDR1 as MNHEY and CDR2 as SVGEGT. CDR3 bases: TGTGCCAGCAGCCGGACAGGGAGACTCAATCAGCCCCAGCATTTT. This sequence encodes CASSRTGRLNQPQHF.

This clonotype appeared many times. The V call is TRBV20-1, the J call TRBJ1-2; the D gene is possibly TRBD1 (6 bases). The length of the CDR3 is 12 residues. Germline-derived CDR1 and CDR2 are DFQATT and SNEGSKA (reference sequence). V lost 5 bases and J 6 bases, leaving 13 bases between the germline ends. The CDR3 DNA follows: TGCAGTGCTGGGGGGGCAAAGGATGGCTACACCTTC. Its protein product is CSAGGAKDGYTF.

This clonotype was recorded many times. The chain links TRBV5-1 to TRBJ2-3; 8 nucleotides match TRBD2. Per germline, CDR1 SGHRS and CDR2 YFSETQ. V shed 1 base and J 2 bases; nucleotides not matched to a gene: 9. The CDR3 extends over 17 amino acids. CDR3 residues: CASSLRGLGASTDTQYF. The CDR3 coding sequence is TGCGCCAGCAGCTTGCGGGGACTAGGGGCCTCCACAGATACGCAGTATTTT.